The rows below give T cell receptor beta chains drawn from one sample of a study of blood T cell repertoires in COVID-19. Generated by immunoSEQ multiplex PCR, the TCRdb table keeps only in-frame clones and is missing some. This sample yields roughly 500,000 clones, of which roughly 90% are seen a single time; 1.5% to 2% belongs to the top ten. The sample was PBMCs or T cells enriched from blood (not recorded which). The receptors here all came from a woman in her thirties or forties who had recovered from COVID-19. CDR3s include the opening cysteine and the closing phenylalanine or tryptophan. The order of the fields is CDR3 protein, CDR3 DNA, D gene, J gene, clone size, V gene. D genes are given only for firm matches. A clone size is listed for some rows: how often the clone was seen (once, few, many), or a class if it is expanded.

CDR3aa: CASSPRGGTGYTF; CDR3nt: TGTGCCAGCAGTCCACGGGGGGGGACCGGCTACACCTTC; d_gene: NA; j_gene: TRBJ1-2; abundance: NA; v_gene: TRBV27
CDR3aa: CASSYQTGTVGFYNEQFF; CDR3nt: TGTGCCAGCAGTTACCAGACCGGGACAGTAGGTTTTTACAATGAGCAGTTCTTC; d_gene: TRBD1; j_gene: TRBJ2-1; abundance: NA; v_gene: TRBV6-2/TRBV6-3
CDR3aa: CASSLPGLQRVAQYF; CDR3nt: TGTGCCAGCAGCTTACCGGGACTCCAACGGGTGGCCCAGTACTTC; d_gene: NA; j_gene: TRBJ2-5; abundance: NA; v_gene: TRBV7-2
CDR3aa: CASSAGTGSYGYTF; CDR3nt: TGTGCCAGCAGCGCCGGGACAGGGTCCTATGGCTACACCTTC; d_gene: TRBD1; j_gene: TRBJ1-2; abundance: NA; v_gene: TRBV9
CDR3aa: CATSETGLNTEAFF; CDR3nt: TGTGCCACCAGTGAGACAGGGTTGAACACTGAAGCTTTCTTT; d_gene: TRBD1; j_gene: TRBJ1-1; abundance: NA; v_gene: TRBV24-1
CDR3aa: CASSVEGPGGTEAFF; CDR3nt: TGTGCCAGCAGCGTGGAGGGACCGGGGGGCACTGAAGCTTTCTTT; d_gene: NA; j_gene: TRBJ1-1; abundance: NA; v_gene: TRBV9
CDR3aa: CASSPTGGQGVKDTQYF; CDR3nt: TGTGCCAGCAGCCCGACCGGAGGACAGGGGGTTAAAGATACGCAGTATTTT; d_gene: TRBD1; j_gene: TRBJ2-3; abundance: NA; v_gene: TRBV9
CDR3aa: CASSSTQGAGLNTEAFF; CDR3nt: TGCGCCAGCAGCTCTACCCAGGGGGCAGGCCTGAACACTGAAGCTTTCTTT; d_gene: TRBD1; j_gene: TRBJ1-1; abundance: NA; v_gene: TRBV5-1
CDR3aa: CSVERGRAGPSTDTQYF; CDR3nt: TGCAGCGTTGAAAGGGGTCGGGCAGGGCCTAGCACAGATACGCAGTATTTT; d_gene: NA; j_gene: TRBJ2-3; abundance: NA; v_gene: TRBV29-1
CDR3aa: CASRQYPSDGDSSYEQYF; CDR3nt: TGTGCCAGCAGGCAATATCCCTCCGACGGGGACAGCTCCTACGAGCAGTACTTC; d_gene: TRBD1; j_gene: TRBJ2-7; abundance: NA; v_gene: TRBV6-7
CDR3aa: CASSEVEAGGDSYQPQHF; CDR3nt: TGTGCCAGCAGTGAAGTGGAGGCGGGGGGTGATAGTTATCAGCCCCAGCATTTT; d_gene: NA; j_gene: TRBJ1-5; abundance: NA; v_gene: TRBV6-1
CDR3aa: CATSLGGWDTQYF; CDR3nt: TGTGCCACCAGCCTTGGGGGGTGGGATACGCAGTATTTT; d_gene: NA; j_gene: TRBJ2-3; abundance: once; v_gene: TRBV15
CDR3aa: CASSVRADNSPLHF; CDR3nt: TGCGCCAGCAGCGTCAGGGCTGATAATTCACCCCTCCACTTT; d_gene: NA; j_gene: TRBJ1-6; abundance: few; v_gene: TRBV5-1
CDR3aa: CASRVRGGNTIYF; CDR3nt: TGTGCCAGCAGGGTCAGGGGGGGAAACACCATATATTTT; d_gene: TRBD1; j_gene: TRBJ1-3; abundance: NA; v_gene: TRBV13
CDR3aa: CASSFGQAGEQYF; CDR3nt: TGTGCCAGCAGCTTCGGACAGGCCGGCGAGCAGTACTTC; d_gene: TRBD1; j_gene: TRBJ2-7; abundance: NA; v_gene: TRBV7-9
CDR3aa: CAWTLGGSGSYEQYF; CDR3nt: TGTGCCTGGACGCTGGGCGGGAGTGGATCCTACGAGCAGTACTTC; d_gene: TRBD2; j_gene: TRBJ2-7; abundance: NA; v_gene: TRBV30
CDR3aa: CASSLEAHPNYGYTF; CDR3nt: TGTGCCAGCAGCTTAGAAGCCCACCCTAACTATGGCTACACCTTC; d_gene: NA; j_gene: TRBJ1-2; abundance: NA; v_gene: TRBV13
CDR3aa: CASGQGGTRIVQFF; CDR3nt: TGTGCTAGTGGTCAAGGAGGCACTAGAATCGTGCAGTTCTTC; d_gene: NA; j_gene: TRBJ2-1; abundance: once; v_gene: TRBV12-5
CDR3aa: CASKGFRETQYF; CDR3nt: TGTGCCAGTAAGGGGTTCAGGGAGACCCAGTACTTC; d_gene: NA; j_gene: TRBJ2-5; abundance: NA; v_gene: TRBV19
CDR3aa: CAISEADRGQNTEAFF; CDR3nt: TGTGCCATCAGTGAGGCCGACAGGGGCCAGAACACTGAAGCTTTCTTT; d_gene: TRBD1; j_gene: TRBJ1-1; abundance: NA; v_gene: TRBV10-3
CDR3aa: CASSVVGEVGELFF; CDR3nt: TGTGCCAGCAGCGTAGTCGGAGAGGTCGGGGAGCTGTTTTTT; d_gene: NA; j_gene: TRBJ2-2; abundance: NA; v_gene: TRBV9
CDR3aa: CASSGTGDTQYF; CDR3nt: TGTGCCAGTTCCGGGACAGGGGACACCCAGTACTTC; d_gene: TRBD1; j_gene: TRBJ2-5; abundance: NA; v_gene: TRBV12-3/TRBV12-4
CDR3aa: CASSLSPSEETQYF; CDR3nt: TGCGCCAGCAGCTTGAGTCCTAGCGAAGAGACCCAGTACTTC; d_gene: NA; j_gene: TRBJ2-5; abundance: NA; v_gene: TRBV5-1
CDR3aa: CASRQTGGSGNTIYF; CDR3nt: TGTGCCAGCAGACAAACAGGGGGCTCTGGAAACACCATATATTTT; d_gene: TRBD1; j_gene: TRBJ1-3; abundance: once; v_gene: TRBV7-2
CDR3aa: CAWSGYSDTGGGNNQPQHF; CDR3nt: TGTGCCTGGAGTGGTTATTCGGACACAGGGGGAGGAAACAATCAGCCCCAGCATTTT; d_gene: TRBD1; j_gene: TRBJ1-5; abundance: NA; v_gene: TRBV30
CDR3aa: CATSRDRWGEGSNTEAFF; CDR3nt: TGTGCCACCAGCAGAGATAGGTGGGGGGAGGGCTCGAACACTGAAGCTTTCTTT; d_gene: NA; j_gene: TRBJ1-1; abundance: once; v_gene: TRBV15
CDR3aa: CASSLLYGSSGANVLTF; CDR3nt: TGTGCCAGCAGTTTATTATATGGGAGCTCTGGGGCCAACGTCCTGACTTTC; d_gene: NA; j_gene: TRBJ2-6; abundance: NA; v_gene: TRBV27
CDR3aa: CASSPGQRANTEAFF; CDR3nt: TGTGCCAGCAGCCCAGGACAGCGCGCGAACACTGAAGCTTTCTTT; d_gene: NA; j_gene: TRBJ1-1; abundance: NA; v_gene: TRBV11-2